The rows below give T cell receptor beta chains drawn from one sample of a study of beta chain features in type 1 diabetes. TCRdb's copy holds only in-frame clones and misses some; the assay was immunoSEQ multiplex PCR. The sample carries about 660,000 clones, more than 12% recorded once. The specimen sequenced was naive CD4+ T cells from blood. The receptors derive from a man younger than 35 with type 1 diabetes. Both conserved end residues are part of each CDR3. The order of the fields is CDR3 DNA, CDR3 protein, clone size, J gene, V gene, D gene. The D gene is left open where the match is weak. Size values are once, few and many counts, or a class for expanded clones, and some rows have none.

TGCGCCAGCAGCTCGACAGAAAACTATGGCTACACCTTC	CASSSTENYGYTF	NA	TRBJ1-2	TRBV5-1	NA
TGTGCCAGCAGCCTAGGGACTAGTTTCCCCTACGAGCAGTACTTC	CASSLGTSFPYEQYF	few	TRBJ2-7	TRBV7-6	TRBD2
TGTGCCAGCAGCTTCGAGCCAGCCGGCGGGACTACCACCGGGGAGCTGTTTTTT	CASSFEPAGGTTTGELFF	few	TRBJ2-2	TRBV7-2	TRBD2
TGTGCCAGCAGTTCCCTCCAGGGGGGCCATAATTCACCCCTCCACTTT	CASSSLQGGHNSPLHF	few	TRBJ1-6	TRBV6-6	TRBD1
TGTGCCAGCACCGCTGGGGGTTCAACGAGGTATGGCTACACCTTC	CASTAGGSTRYGYTF	NA	TRBJ1-2	TRBV25-1	NA
TGTGCCAGCATTCATTCTTCAAGGCGGAGAGAGACCCAGTACTTC	CASIHSSRRRETQYF	NA	TRBJ2-5	TRBV6-1	NA
TGTGCCAGCAGCGTAGGGGACAGGGAGGTCTATGGCTACACCTTC	CASSVGDREVYGYTF	NA	TRBJ1-2	TRBV9	TRBD1
TGTGCCAGCATCGACTGGGGGGTGCGCAATGAGCAGTTCTTC	CASIDWGVRNEQFF	NA	TRBJ2-1	TRBV28	NA
TGTGCCAGCAGCTTAGTAGCAAGGAATCCCTACAATGAGCAGTTCTTC	CASSLVARNPYNEQFF	NA	TRBJ2-1	TRBV7-2	NA
TGTGCCAGCAGCGGTTCTCTGAGGGGTCCCTACGAGCAGTACTTC	CASSGSLRGPYEQYF	few	TRBJ2-7	TRBV7-9	NA
TGTGCCAGCAGCGTAGAGACTCCCAGGGGCAAGGGTGGCTACACCTTC	CASSVETPRGKGGYTF	NA	TRBJ1-2	TRBV9	NA
TGTGCCAGCAGTTACTCGACAGGAGCCTATGGCTACACCTTC	CASSYSTGAYGYTF	few	TRBJ1-2	TRBV6-6	NA
TGTGCCAGCAGCTTGGATGTCCTCAGTTCCAGCGAGACCCAGTACTTC	CASSLDVLSSSETQYF	NA	TRBJ2-5	TRBV5-6	NA
TGTGCCAGCAGTTACTCGGGACAGGGAAGAGATCAGCCCCAGCATTTT	CASSYSGQGRDQPQHF	NA	TRBJ1-5	TRBV6-5	TRBD1
TGTGCCAGCGCCCCCAGCGCAGCTAACTATGGCTACACCTTC	CASAPSAANYGYTF	few	TRBJ1-2	TRBV6-6	NA
TGTGCCAGCAGCTTAGATAGCCCCGCCTGGAACACTGAAGCTTTCTTT	CASSLDSPAWNTEAFF	few	TRBJ1-1	TRBV7-4	NA
TGTGCCAGCAGCTTAAGTGGGGGGCGTACAGATACGCAGTATTTT	CASSLSGGRTDTQYF	few	TRBJ2-3	TRBV7-2	NA
TGCGCCAGCAGCCACGCTTATGCCGCTTTTAGGGAGCAGTTCTTC	CASSHAYAAFREQFF	NA	TRBJ2-1	TRBV4-3	NA
TGTGCCAGCAGTGATGCCCCGCCAGCCGGAAACACCATATATTTT	CASSDAPPAGNTIYF	few	TRBJ1-3	TRBV2	NA
TGTGCCAGCTCAGAGCAAACCGGGCCCGAGCCCCAGCATTTT	CASSEQTGPEPQHF	NA	TRBJ1-5	TRBV18	NA
TGCAGCGTTGTAAGGGGCGCTGGCTACACCTTC	CSVVRGAGYTF	NA	TRBJ1-2	TRBV29-1	NA
TGTGCCAGCAGCGTAGCCTCTGGGGCCAACGTCCTGACTTTC	CASSVASGANVLTF	NA	TRBJ2-6	TRBV9	NA
TGTGCCAGCAGCCGGCGACTAGCGGGAGGTGTGGATACGCAGTATTTT	CASSRRLAGGVDTQYF	few	TRBJ2-3	TRBV4-2	TRBD2
TGTGCCAGCAGTTTAAGGGCTAGCCGGAGCTTCGAGCAGTACTTC	CASSLRASRSFEQYF	NA	TRBJ2-7	TRBV27	NA
TGTGCCAGCAGCGTAGCTAATTCACCCCTCCACTTT	CASSVANSPLHF	few	TRBJ1-6	TRBV9	NA
TGTGCCAGCAGCTTTTACGAGGGTATGGAGACCCAGTACTTC	CASSFYEGMETQYF	few	TRBJ2-5	TRBV7-2	NA
TGTGCCATCAGTGAGGGACAGGGGTCCTACGAGCAGTACTTC	CAISEGQGSYEQYF	NA	TRBJ2-7	TRBV10-3	TRBD1
TGTGCCAGCAGCTTAGCGGCGGGAGCCAAAAACATTCAGTACTTC	CASSLAAGAKNIQYF	few	TRBJ2-4	TRBV7-9	NA
TGCGCCAGCAGCTTGGGGACTAGCGGGGGTCGCACAGATACGCAGTATTTT	CASSLGTSGGRTDTQYF	few	TRBJ2-3	TRBV5-1	TRBD2
TGTGCCAGCAGCTCCTACCAAGGACTTCCCCTTCTAGAGCAGTACTTC	CASSSYQGLPLLEQYF	few	TRBJ2-7	TRBV13	NA
TGCGCCAGCAGCTCAGGATCCATGAACACTGAAGCTTTCTTT	CASSSGSMNTEAFF	NA	TRBJ1-1	TRBV5-1	NA
TGTGCCAGCACCCTCAGCGGTTCGTGGATCTTC	CASTLSGSWIF	many	TRBJ2-1	TRBV7-2	NA
TGTGCCAGCAGGGGGTCCGGGGGCCGGAACTATGGCTACACCTTC	CASRGSGGRNYGYTF	NA	TRBJ1-2	TRBV9	NA
TGTGCCAGCAGTTACGAGGGACAGGGGATTGGTGAGCAGTTCTTC	CASSYEGQGIGEQFF	NA	TRBJ2-1	TRBV6-5	TRBD1
TGCGCCAGCAGCTCTGAGGGCGAGCAGTACTTC	CASSSEGEQYF	few	TRBJ2-7	TRBV5-1	NA
TGCAGCGTTGCTGGGGAGACAGGGGGCGGCCTCAATCAGCCCCAGCATTTT	CSVAGETGGGLNQPQHF	NA	TRBJ1-5	TRBV29-1	TRBD1
TGTGCCTGGAGTGCCCCGGCAGGGGGCTTTGGCTACACCTTC	CAWSAPAGGFGYTF	few	TRBJ1-2	TRBV30	TRBD1
TGTGCCAGCAGCTCAGGCAGTGAAGCTTTCTTT	CASSSGSEAFF	few	TRBJ1-1	TRBV7-9	NA
TGTGCCACCAGCTTTGGACAGGGCAATTATCAGCAGTTCTTC	CATSFGQGNYQQFF	NA	TRBJ2-1	TRBV15	TRBD1
TGTGCCAGCAGCTTGACAGGGGGTGCGAACACCGGGGAGCTGTTTTTT	CASSLTGGANTGELFF	NA	TRBJ2-2	TRBV5-6	TRBD1
TGTGCCAGCAGCTTAGGAACGGGAGTCAGAGAGCAGTACTTC	CASSLGTGVREQYF	NA	TRBJ2-7	TRBV7-2	NA
TGCAGCGCGAGGACAGGGAGCTATAATTCACCCCTCCACTTT	CSARTGSYNSPLHF	NA	TRBJ1-6	TRBV29-1	TRBD1
TGTGCCTGGACCCGTAGACTAGCGGGAGGGCCTGAGCTGTTTTTT	CAWTRRLAGGPELFF	few	TRBJ2-2	TRBV30	TRBD2
TGCGCCAGCAGCCAAGAGGGGGGGGTGACTGAAGCTTTCTTT	CASSQEGGVTEAFF	NA	TRBJ1-1	TRBV4-1	NA
TGTGCCAGCAGCGAACAGGGGCTTGACCAGTATTTT	CASSEQGLDQYF	few	TRBJ2-3	TRBV7-2	TRBD1
TGTGCCAGCAGTGAAGGTGGGGGTCCCTACGAGCAGTACTTC	CASSEGGGPYEQYF	NA	TRBJ2-7	TRBV6-1	NA
TGTGCCAGTAGTATAGCACAGTCCTACAATGAGCAGTTCTTC	CASSIAQSYNEQFF	NA	TRBJ2-1	TRBV19	NA
TGCAGCGGTTATGGGGCTAGCACAGATACGCAGTATTTT	CSGYGASTDTQYF	NA	TRBJ2-3	TRBV29-1	NA
TGTGCCACCACTCAGGGGGAAGGCACTGAAGCTTTCTTT	CATTQGEGTEAFF	NA	TRBJ1-1	TRBV9	TRBD1